The source of this T cell receptor beta chain is a study of blood T cell repertoires in COVID-19. About the study: PBMCs, B-cell-depleted T cells, or T cells provided the cDNA or gDNA that made up the material.

Generated by immunoSEQ multiplex PCR, the TCRdb table keeps only in-frame clones and is missing some. This sample has under 250,000 clones, with over 70% found just once. V was trimmed by 1 base and J by 6 bases, leaving 9 bases between them. The CDR3 runs 14 residues. Germline V gene lookup returns CDR1 SGHTA and CDR2 FQGNSA. Material for sequencing was peripheral blood. The clonotype was recovered from an older woman with acute or convalescent COVID-19. The genes are TRBV7-2 and TRBJ2-2, with D possibly being TRBD1 (5 bases). The CDR3 DNA is TGTGCCAGCAGCTTAGAATCAGGGTCCGGGGAGCTGTTTTTT. Protein sequence: CASSLESGSGELFF. The variable domain in full, with the rest retrieved from reference TRBV7-2 and TRBJ2-2, is GAGVSQSPSNKVTEKGKDVELRCDPISGHTALYWYRQSLGQGLEFLIYFQGNSAPDKSGLPSDRFSAERTGGSVSTLTIQRTQQEDSAVYLCASSLESGSGELFFGEGSRLTVL.